The 13 T cell receptor beta chains in this list originate from one sample, sequenced in a study of OX40 agonist ivuxolimab in advanced cancers. Profiled with immunoSEQ multiplex PCR; TCRdb holds only in-frame clones, not every one. The table has 65,000 to 90,000 clones, 75% to 95% seen once. Sequencing was performed on CD4+ or CD8+ T cells sorted from blood, taken in a trial of the OX40 agonist ivuxolimab. Receptor source: an adult with an advanced solid tumor such as melanoma, head and neck, liver or kidney cancer.

The genes are TRBV7-9 and TRBJ1-1; D ambiguous. The CDR3 loop spans 13 amino acids. Germline V lookup: CDR1 SEHNR, CDR2 FQNEAQ (reference sequence). V was cut by 4 bases and J by 5 bases, with 11 bases left in between. The chain's CDR3 is CASSSSTVTEAFF. CDR3 sequence (DNA): TGTGCCAGCAGCTCTAGCACTGTAACTGAAGCTTTCTTT.

V and J are TRBV10-1 and TRBJ1-3; D might be TRBD1 (5 bases). V lost 9 bases and J 0 bases, leaving 15 bases between the germline ends. The CDR3 consists of 15 residues. The germline CDR1 and CDR2 sequences are WNHNN and SYGVQD (reference sequence). The CDR3 protein is CASTDSLGSGNTIYF. The DNA of the CDR3 is TGCGCCAGTACTGACAGCCTGGGCTCTGGAAACACCATATATTTT.

The V call is TRBV4-2, the J call TRBJ2-7; 9 bases are shared with TRBD1. V shed 5 bases and J 4 bases; nucleotides not matched to a gene: 12. The CDR3 loop spans 16 amino acids. Germline CDR1 reads LGHNA; CDR2 reads YNFKEQ. The CDR3 DNA sequence: TGTGCCAGCAGCTACTCATCCGGGACAGGGCCGTACGAGCAGTACTTC. Amino acids: CASSYSSGTGPYEQYF.

The V call is TRBV5-6, the J call TRBJ2-7, with 8 bases aligning to TRBD2. Per germline, CDR1 SGHDT and CDR2 YYEEEE. There are 15 residues in the CDR3. Trimming took 3 bases from V and 6 from J; bases not matched to a gene: 11. CDR3 bases: TGTGCCAGCAGCTCCTCCGGGCCAGCGGGGGTCGAGCAGTACTTC. Translated, it gives CASSSSGPAGVEQYF. Full variable domain (missing parts from reference TRBV5-6 and TRBJ2-7): DAGVTQSPTHLIKTRGQQVTLRCSPKSGHDTVSWYQQALGQGPQFIFQYYEEEERQRGNFPDRFSGHQFPNYSSELNVNALLLGDSALYLCASSSSGPAGVEQYFGPGTRLTVT.

This chain links TRBV30 with TRBJ1-3, with D perhaps matching TRBD1 (6 bases). The V end was cut by 2 bases, the J end by 0 bases, with 14 bases between. Germline V gene sequence: CDR1 GTSNPN, CDR2 SVGIG (reference sequence). The CDR3 totals 16 residues. CDR3 sequence (DNA): TGTGCCTGGAGTTATCGGTGGGGGCCCTCTGGAAACACCATATATTTT. Residues: CAWSYRWGPSGNTIYF.

The V gene is TRBV7-9, the J gene TRBJ2-1; D is perhaps TRBD2 (6 bases). The V and J ends lost 3 bases and 10 bases respectively, with 10 bases between them. The germline V gene encodes CDR1 SEHNR and CDR2 FQNEAQ (reference sequence). The CDR3 extends over 12 amino acids. The CDR3 region is CASSFSGGEQFF. The CDR3 bases are TGTGCCAGCAGCTTCTCCGGGGGAGAGCAGTTCTTC.

This chain connects TRBV27 to TRBJ2-3; D is ambiguous. Germline lookup yields CDR1 MNHEY and CDR2 SMNVEV (reference sequence). This CDR3 has 14 amino acids. Deletions cut 5 bases from V and 1 base from J, with 10 bases between. CDR3 bases: TGTGCCAGCAGTCAAATTATTGGCACAGATACGCAGTATTTT. Its protein product is CASSQIIGTDTQYF.

V is TRBV11-2 and J is TRBJ2-7; D may correspond to TRBD1 or TRBD2 (6 bases each). This CDR3 contains 14 residues. In germline, CDR1 is SGHAT, CDR2 FQNNGV. V gave up 1 base and J gave up 4 bases, with 11 bases separating them. In DNA, the CDR3 is TGTGCCAGCAGCTTAGCTGGGGGGCCATACGAGCAGTACTTC. Translation: CASSLAGGPYEQYF.

The chain is built from TRBV28 and TRBJ1-1, with D perhaps matching TRBD1 (5 bases). Trimming shortened V by 5 bases and J by 1 base, and 17 bases separated the two germline ends. The CDR3 is 16 amino acids. Germline V gene data show CDR1 as MDHEN and CDR2 as SYDVKM. The CDR3 DNA sequence: TGTGCCAGCAGTCCAATCATCAGGGTAGAGAACACTGAAGCTTTCTTT. Translated, it gives CASSPIIRVENTEAFF. Based on the CDR3 plus reference TRBV28 and TRBJ1-1, the full variable domain is DVKVTQSSRYLVKRTGEKVFLECVQDMDHENMFWYRQDPGLGLRLIYFSYDVKMKEKGDIPEGYSVSREKKERFSLILESASTNQTSMYLCASSPIIRVENTEAFFGQGTRLTVV.

This sequence joins TRBV11-2 and TRBJ2-4; 8 nucleotides agree with TRBD1. CDR1 and CDR2 from the germline V gene are SGHAT and FQNNGV. This CDR3 region has 16 residues. V was pared by 1 base and J by 6 bases, with 8 bases of the junction left unmatched. The CDR3 DNA is TGTGCCAGCAGCTTAGGTGCGGGGACAGGTCGAAACATTCAGTACTTC. It codes for CASSLGAGTGRNIQYF.

The chain employs TRBV5-1 and TRBJ2-1, with 8 bases fitting TRBD2. The CDR3 is 18 residues long. In germline, CDR1 is SGHRS, CDR2 YFSETQ. V lost 4 bases to trimming and J lost 5 bases; unmatched junction nucleotides: 17. CDR3 protein: CASSPLVIAGWGNNEQFF. Written as DNA, the CDR3 is TGCGCCAGCAGCCCCCTCGTGATAGCGGGGTGGGGGAACAATGAGCAGTTCTTC.

The V call is TRBV5-1, the J call TRBJ1-2, with unresolved D. Trimming pared 4 bases from V and 8 bases from J, leaving 18 bases between. This CDR3 spans 14 amino acids. Germline assignment: CDR1 SGHRS and CDR2 YFSETQ. The CDR3 region has the DNA TGCGCCAGCAGCCCCCCAAACGAGGGCATCGGCTACACCTTC. It yields the protein CASSPPNEGIGYTF.

The V gene is TRBV19, the J gene TRBJ2-1; D call uncertain. The V end was cut by 7 bases, the J end by 5 bases, with 9 bases between. The CDR3 is 12 amino acids. Germline V gene lookup returns CDR1 LNHDA and CDR2 SQIVND (reference sequence). The CDR3 spells CASKAEHNEQFF. CDR3 nucleotide sequence: TGTGCCAGTAAGGCAGAACACAATGAGCAGTTCTTC.